This entry describes one TCR beta chain. The CDR3 is 15 amino acids. The germline V gene has CDR1 SGHVS and CDR2 FQNEAQ. After removal of 5 bases from V and 4 bases from J, the junction contained 6 bases not matched to a gene. As processed by the authors: How many nucleated cells were present was estimated from reference gene primer amplification. Some clones are missing from TCRdb's copy, which holds only in-frame ones; the method was immunoSEQ multiplex PCR. The V and J calls and clone size were taken over from that table, and D and trimming were inferred from the DNA. Of approximately 100,000 clones in the sample, roughly four fifths were seen once. This entry is derived from a study of blood T cell repertoires in COVID-19. The overall study: Sites across the United States, Italy and Spain contributed samples from acute and convalescent COVID-19. Nucleic acid was either cDNA or gDNA, and it came from T cells, B-cell-depleted T cells, or PBMCs.

The specimen was peripheral blood. This receptor was identified in a man between 65 and 85 years old with active or convalescent COVID-19. The chain couples TRBV7-8 to TRBJ1-5, with 9 nucleotides matching TRBD1. DNA of the CDR3: TGTGCCAGCAGCCCCGAGACAGGGGGTAATCAGCCCCAGCATTTT. Translating it yields CASSPETGGNQPQHF.